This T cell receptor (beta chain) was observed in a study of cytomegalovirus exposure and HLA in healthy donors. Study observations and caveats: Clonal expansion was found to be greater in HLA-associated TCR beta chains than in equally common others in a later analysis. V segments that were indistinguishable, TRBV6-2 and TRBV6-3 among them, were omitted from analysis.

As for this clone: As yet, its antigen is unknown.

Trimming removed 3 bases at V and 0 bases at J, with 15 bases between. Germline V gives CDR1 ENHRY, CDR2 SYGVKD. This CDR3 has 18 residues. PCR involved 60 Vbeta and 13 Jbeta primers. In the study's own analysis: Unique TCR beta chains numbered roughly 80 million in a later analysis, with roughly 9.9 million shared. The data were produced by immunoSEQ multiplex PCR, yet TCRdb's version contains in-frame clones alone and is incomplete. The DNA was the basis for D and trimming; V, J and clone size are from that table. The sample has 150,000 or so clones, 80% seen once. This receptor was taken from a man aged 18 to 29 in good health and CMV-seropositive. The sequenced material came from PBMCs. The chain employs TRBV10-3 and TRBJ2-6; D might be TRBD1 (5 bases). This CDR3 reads CAISDAARQRSGANVLTF. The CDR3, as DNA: TGTGCCATCAGTGATGCGGCTAGACAGCGCTCTGGGGCCAACGTCCTGACTTTC.